This T cell receptor beta chain appears in the sequencing data of a study of cytomegalovirus exposure and HLA in healthy donors. Study observations and caveats: After further analysis at a later stage, 15,000 to 20,000 TCR beta sequences were associated with HLA alleles at 0.05 false discovery rate.

As for this clone: The antigen is not known.

Researchers ran the PCR with 60 Vbeta and 13 Jbeta primers. Only in-frame clones appear in the TCRdb table, and some are missing; sequencing was by immunoSEQ multiplex PCR. Here the sample spans some 130,000 clones, around 74% being singletons. V dropped 0 bases and J dropped 2 bases, with 12 bases sitting between them. The CDR3 spans 16 residues. Looked up from germline, CDR1 is SGHDT and CDR2 is YYEEEE. This TCR came from a male donor in good health and CMV-seronegative. Input material: PBMCs. The chain has TRBV5-6 and TRBJ2-1, with TRBD2 as a possible D gene (6 bases). CDR3: CASSLDRGATYNEQFF. DNA for the CDR3: TGTGCCAGCAGCTTGGATCGCGGGGCGACCTACAATGAGCAGTTCTTC.